Listed below are T cell receptor beta chains from one sample, sequenced in a study of blood T cell repertoires in COVID-19. Method: immunoSEQ multiplex PCR; TCRdb's copy keeps in-frame clones and lacks some. This sample has about 120,000 clones, with around 87% found just once. Sequenced sample: peripheral blood. The receptors were gathered from a man aged 65 to 85 with active or convalescent COVID-19. The CDR3 runs from the conserved cysteine through the conserved F or W. The D gene is left open where the match is weak. Some rows have no size entry. The others give once, few or many, or a class for an expanded clone.

v_gene: TRBV20-1
d_gene: -
j_gene: TRBJ2-2
abundance: -
CDR3nt: TGCAGTGCTAGTGACTCTCCCGGGGAGCTGTTTTTT
CDR3aa: CSASDSPGELFF

v_gene: TRBV6-5
d_gene: TRBD1
j_gene: TRBJ1-3
abundance: -
CDR3nt: TGTGCCAGCAGCCTTGCAGGGGGAGCAGGAAACACCATATATTTT
CDR3aa: CASSLAGGAGNTIYF

v_gene: TRBV5-4
d_gene: -
j_gene: TRBJ2-4
abundance: -
CDR3nt: TGTGCCAGCAGCCTCCCAGGGGCTAGAAACATTCAGTACTTC
CDR3aa: CASSLPGARNIQYF

v_gene: TRBV18
d_gene: -
j_gene: TRBJ1-1
abundance: few
CDR3nt: TGTGCCAGCTCCTTGACAGAGACGAACACTGAAGCTTTCTTT
CDR3aa: CASSLTETNTEAFF

v_gene: TRBV5-1
d_gene: -
j_gene: TRBJ2-2
abundance: -
CDR3nt: TGCGCCAGCAGCTTGGTACAGATAAACACCGGGGAGCTGTTTTTT
CDR3aa: CASSLVQINTGELFF

v_gene: TRBV25-1
d_gene: TRBD1
j_gene: TRBJ1-1
abundance: -
CDR3nt: TGTGCCAGCAGTGAGTCCGGGACAGGGAGGGCTGAAGCTTTCTTT
CDR3aa: CASSESGTGRAEAFF

v_gene: TRBV28
d_gene: -
j_gene: TRBJ1-4
abundance: -
CDR3nt: TGTGCCAGCAGTTCATATGAAAAACTGTTTTTT
CDR3aa: CASSSYEKLFF

v_gene: TRBV5-4
d_gene: -
j_gene: TRBJ2-7
abundance: -
CDR3nt: TGTGCCAGCAGCGGATCCTCAGGTGGTCTAGCCCGAGAGCAGTACTTC
CDR3aa: CASSGSSGGLAREQYF

v_gene: TRBV19
d_gene: -
j_gene: TRBJ2-5
abundance: -
CDR3nt: TGTGCCAGTAGCCGAGACTCGCAGTACCAAGAGACCCAGTACTTC
CDR3aa: CASSRDSQYQETQYF

v_gene: TRBV4-2
d_gene: TRBD2
j_gene: TRBJ2-7
abundance: -
CDR3nt: TGTGCCAGCAGCCCCGCGACTAGCGTGGGGCGGGAGCAGTACTTC
CDR3aa: CASSPATSVGREQYF

v_gene: TRBV27
d_gene: -
j_gene: TRBJ2-6
abundance: -
CDR3nt: TGTGCCAGCAGTTTGGTGGAGGGTTCCTCTGGGGCCAACGTCCTGACTTTC
CDR3aa: CASSLVEGSSGANVLTF

v_gene: TRBV9
d_gene: TRBD2
j_gene: TRBJ2-3
abundance: -
CDR3nt: TGTGCCAGCAGCTCCCGGGGGGTAGCGGGTCCCACAGATACGCAGTATTTT
CDR3aa: CASSSRGVAGPTDTQYF

v_gene: TRBV20-1
d_gene: -
j_gene: TRBJ2-7
abundance: -
CDR3nt: TGCAGTGCTCCTCGGAGCTACGAGCAGTACTTC
CDR3aa: CSAPRSYEQYF

v_gene: TRBV18
d_gene: -
j_gene: TRBJ1-2
abundance: -
CDR3nt: TGTGCCAGCTCCCCATCCTTGGACATTGGCTACACCTTC
CDR3aa: CASSPSLDIGYTF

v_gene: TRBV5-5
d_gene: -
j_gene: TRBJ2-2
abundance: -
CDR3nt: TGCGCCAGCAGCTTGGGGGGCAGGGATGGTTCCGGGGAGCTGTTTTTT
CDR3aa: CASSLGGRDGSGELFF

v_gene: TRBV6-1
d_gene: -
j_gene: TRBJ2-5
abundance: -
CDR3nt: TGTGCCAGCAGTGAAGCGCGGTCTAGCATAGAGACCCAGTACTTC
CDR3aa: CASSEARSSIETQYF

v_gene: TRBV6-1
d_gene: TRBD1
j_gene: TRBJ1-6
abundance: -
CDR3nt: TGTGCCAGCAGTGAAGGACAGGGAGCGACACCCCTCCACTTT
CDR3aa: CASSEGQGATPLHF